Listed below are T cell receptor beta chains from one sample, sequenced in a study of T cell responses to AZD1222 COVID-19 vaccine. Here immunoSEQ multiplex PCR was the method, and the copy in TCRdb shows in-frame clones only, minus some. The sample has roughly 100,000 clones; 88% are singletons. The material sequenced was peripheral blood, taken on day 0 of AZD1222 vaccination. The source is an adult in good health. The CDR3 runs from the conserved cysteine through the conserved F or W. A D gene is named only where the DNA matches it firmly. Clone size, where shown, is once, few, many, or a class for clones that have expanded.

CDR3 protein	CDR3 DNA	D gene	CDR3 length	V gene	clone size	J gene
CASSESDKYTEAFF	TGCGCCAGCAGTGAATCGGACAAATACACTGAAGCTTTCTTT	-	14	TRBV10-1	-	TRBJ1-1
CASIPTSHYTGELFF	TGTGCCAGCATTCCGACTAGCCACTACACCGGGGAGCTGTTTTTT	TRBD2	15	TRBV2	-	TRBJ2-2
CASRLEGGNEQFF	TGTGCCAGCCGTCTCGAAGGAGGGAATGAGCAGTTCTTC	-	13	TRBV3-1/TRBV3-2	-	TRBJ2-1
CASSPWRRGEKLFF	TGTGCCAGCAGCCCATGGCGAAGGGGTGAAAAACTGTTTTTT	-	14	TRBV28	-	TRBJ1-4
CAIGLQGTYNEQFF	TGTGCCATCGGCCTACAGGGGACCTACAATGAGCAGTTCTTC	TRBD1	14	TRBV10-3	-	TRBJ2-1
CASSPLRAVNTEAFF	TGTGCCAGCAGTCCCCTACGAGCTGTGAACACTGAAGCTTTCTTT	-	15	TRBV6-5	-	TRBJ1-1
CASSSQVGGNTEAFF	TGTGCCAGCAGCTCCCAAGTTGGGGGGAACACTGAAGCTTTCTTT	-	15	TRBV7-9	-	TRBJ1-1
CASSAGLLGETQYF	TGTGCCAGCAGCGCTGGACTATTGGGAGAGACCCAGTACTTC	-	14	TRBV9	-	TRBJ2-5
CASSVMASSDTQYF	TGTGCCAGCAGTGTGATGGCCAGTTCAGATACGCAGTATTTT	-	14	TRBV6-4	-	TRBJ2-3
CASSLEFGEQYF	TGTGCCAGCAGCTTAGAGTTTGGAGAGCAGTACTTC	-	12	TRBV7-2	-	TRBJ2-7
CASSLGAPQAGELFF	TGCGCCAGCAGCTTGGGGGCTCCCCAGGCCGGGGAGCTGTTTTTT	-	15	TRBV5-1	-	TRBJ2-2
CAISERVLNTEAFF	TGTGCCATCAGTGAGCGGGTCCTGAACACTGAAGCTTTCTTT	-	14	TRBV10-3	-	TRBJ1-1
CASSLGNEQFF	TGTGCCAGCAGTTTAGGCAATGAGCAGTTCTTC	-	11	TRBV12-3/TRBV12-4	-	TRBJ2-1
CASSPVPGRGETQYF	TGTGCCAGCAGCCCAGTCCCGGGACGGGGGGAGACCCAGTACTTC	-	15	TRBV7-2	-	TRBJ2-5
CAISVQESNQPQHF	TGTGCCATCAGTGTACAGGAGAGCAATCAGCCCCAGCATTTT	-	14	TRBV10-3	-	TRBJ1-5
CASSPRTAGNTIYF	TGTGCCAGCAGTCCAAGGACAGCCGGAAACACCATATATTTT	-	14	TRBV28	few	TRBJ1-3
CASSQSGVDRSTNEKLFF	TGTGCCAGCAGCCAAAGCGGGGTGGACAGGTCAACTAATGAAAAACTGTTTTTT	TRBD1	18	TRBV14	-	TRBJ1-4
CASVNTEAFF	TGTGCCAGCGTTAACACTGAAGCTTTCTTT	-	10	TRBV12-3/TRBV12-4	-	TRBJ1-1
CASSFGNLSNQPQHF	TGTGCCAGCAGCTTTGGAAACTTGAGCAATCAGCCCCAGCATTTT	-	15	TRBV5-8	-	TRBJ1-5
CASSVGGTVYGEQYF	TGTGCCAGCAGCGTAGGCGGTACAGTTTATGGCGAGCAGTACTTC	-	15	TRBV9	-	TRBJ2-7
CASSPGPNTEAFF	TGTGCCAGCAGTCCGGGTCCGAACACTGAAGCTTTCTTT	-	13	TRBV12-3/TRBV12-4	-	TRBJ1-1
CSAVIYEQYF	TGCAGTGCTGTCATTTACGAGCAGTACTTC	-	10	TRBV20-1	-	TRBJ2-7
CASSQEAGRNTGELFF	TGTGCCAGCAGCCAAGAGGCAGGGAGGAACACCGGGGAGCTGTTTTTT	-	16	TRBV4-2	-	TRBJ2-2
CASSPSGDSPLHF	TGTGCCAGCTCACCATCAGGGGATTCACCCCTCCACTTT	-	13	TRBV18	-	TRBJ1-6
CASSHRGGSETQYF	TGTGCCAGCAGTCATCGGGGGGGCTCGGAGACCCAGTACTTC	TRBD2	14	TRBV6-2/TRBV6-3	-	TRBJ2-5
CATTRQGESGYTF	TGTGCCACCACCCGACAGGGGGAAAGTGGCTACACCTTC	TRBD1	13	TRBV27	-	TRBJ1-2
CASNQAVGLSPLHF	TGTGCCAGTAATCAGGCGGTGGGGCTTTCACCCCTCCACTTT	-	14	TRBV6-5	-	TRBJ1-6
CASSPYSGFETQYF	TGTGCCAGCTCACCTTATTCAGGGTTCGAGACCCAGTACTTC	-	14	TRBV18	-	TRBJ2-5
CASSTGTGESEKLFF	TGTGCCAGCAGCACGGGGACAGGGGAGAGTGAAAAACTGTTTTTT	TRBD1	15	TRBV7-3	-	TRBJ1-4
CASSARGNSGNTIYF	TGTGCCAGCAGCGCCCGAGGGAACTCTGGAAACACCATATATTTT	-	15	TRBV7-9	-	TRBJ1-3
CASSSGTPNYEQYF	TGTGCCAGCAGCTCCGGGACTCCTAACTACGAGCAGTACTTC	-	14	TRBV11-1	-	TRBJ2-7
CATKPRGGTDNTEAFF	TGTGCCACCAAGCCCCGGGGCGGGACGGATAACACTGAAGCTTTCTTT	-	16	TRBV19	-	TRBJ1-1